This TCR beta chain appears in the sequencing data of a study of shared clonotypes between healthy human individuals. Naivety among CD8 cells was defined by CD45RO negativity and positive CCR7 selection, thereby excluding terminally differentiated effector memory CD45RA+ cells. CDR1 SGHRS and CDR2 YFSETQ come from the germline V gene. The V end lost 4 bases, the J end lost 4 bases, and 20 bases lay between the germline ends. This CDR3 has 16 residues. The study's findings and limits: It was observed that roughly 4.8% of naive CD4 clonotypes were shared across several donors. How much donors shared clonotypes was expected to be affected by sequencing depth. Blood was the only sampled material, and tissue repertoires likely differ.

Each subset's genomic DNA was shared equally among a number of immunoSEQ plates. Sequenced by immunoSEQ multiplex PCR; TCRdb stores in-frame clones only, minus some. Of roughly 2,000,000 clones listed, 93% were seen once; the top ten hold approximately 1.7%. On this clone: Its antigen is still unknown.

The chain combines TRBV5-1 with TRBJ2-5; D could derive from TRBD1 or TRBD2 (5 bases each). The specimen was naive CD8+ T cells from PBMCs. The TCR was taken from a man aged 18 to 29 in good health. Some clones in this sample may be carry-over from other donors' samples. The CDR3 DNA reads TGCGCCAGCAGCGATTCCCCCGGGACCCCGGGAGAGACCCAGTACTTC. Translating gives CASSDSPGTPGETQYF.